This T cell receptor beta chain was captured in a study of patients and donors after allogeneic stem cell transplantation. One entry per CDR3 protein, called by TCRdb with MiXCR from the RT-PCR reads. The profile shows hundreds of thousands of distinct CDR3 sequences, more than 15% of them singletons. The V gene's germline CDR1 is LGHNA and CDR2 YSLEER. J gave up 10 bases and V 2 bases, and 10 bases lay outside the gene matches. The CDR3 length is 17 residues. The clonotype comes from a human donor who was either an allogeneic HSCT recipient or a stem cell or donor lymphocyte infusion donor (not recorded which). It is not recorded whose cells these are; they may come from a transplant donor. The chain recombines TRBV4-3 with TRBJ2-1, with TRBD2 identical over 14 bases. What was sequenced was blood, either unsorted or a sorted T cell fraction (not recorded which). CDR3 amino acids: CASSQLGLAGAFGEQFF. DNA of the CDR3: TGCGCCAGCAGCCAACTGGGACTAGCGGGGGCCTTCGGGGAGCAGTTCTTC.